The 2 T cell receptor beta chains given below trace back to one sample, sequenced in a study of cytomegalovirus exposure and HLA in healthy donors. Vbeta (60) and Jbeta (13) primers were used in the PCR. The protocol was immunoSEQ multiplex PCR, while the TCRdb copy is restricted to in-frame clones and leaves out a portion. This sample's clone table lists about 74,000 clones. Sample: PBMCs. These receptors all come from a female donor in good health and CMV-seropositive.

The rearrangement links TRBV5-4 to TRBJ2-3; D gene unclear. There are 14 residues in the CDR3. Trimming shortened V by 3 bases and J by 0 bases, and 8 bases separated the two germline ends. Germline loops: CDR1 SGHNT, CDR2 YYREEE (reference sequence). The CDR3 DNA reads TGTGCCAGCAGCTCCCTCTCTAGCACAGATACGCAGTATTTT. Its protein product is CASSSLSSTDTQYF.

The CDR3 region is CASKSQQGHYEQYF. The DNA for the CDR3 is TGTGCCAGCAAATCCCAGCAGGGACACTACGAGCAGTACTTC. This sequence joins TRBV2 and TRBJ2-7; D might be TRBD1 (6 bases). The ends were cut back, 7 bases at V and 3 bases at J, with 16 bases in the middle. Germline CDR1 reads SNHLY; CDR2 reads FYNNEI. The CDR3 covers 14 residues.